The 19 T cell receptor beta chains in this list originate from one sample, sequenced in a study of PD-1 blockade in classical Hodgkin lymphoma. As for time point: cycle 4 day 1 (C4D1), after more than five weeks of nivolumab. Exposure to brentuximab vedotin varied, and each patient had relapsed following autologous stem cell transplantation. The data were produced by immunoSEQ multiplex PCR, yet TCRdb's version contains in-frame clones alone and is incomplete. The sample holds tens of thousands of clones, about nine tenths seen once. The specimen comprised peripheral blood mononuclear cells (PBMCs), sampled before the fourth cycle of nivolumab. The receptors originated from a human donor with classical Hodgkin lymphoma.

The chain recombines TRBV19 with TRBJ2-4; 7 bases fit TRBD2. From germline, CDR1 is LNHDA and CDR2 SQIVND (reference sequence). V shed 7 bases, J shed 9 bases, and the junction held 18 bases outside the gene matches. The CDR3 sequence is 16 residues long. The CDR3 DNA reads TGTGCCAGTACCCCCCGGGACGGGAGGCTTGTCGGCATTCAGTACTTC. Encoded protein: CASTPRDGRLVGIQYF.

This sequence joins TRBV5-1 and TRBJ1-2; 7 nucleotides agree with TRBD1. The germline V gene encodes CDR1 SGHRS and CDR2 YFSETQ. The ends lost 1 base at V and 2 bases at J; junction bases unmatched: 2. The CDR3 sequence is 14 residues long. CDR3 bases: TGCGCCAGCAGCTTGCCGGGACAGAACTATGGCTACACCTTC. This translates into CASSLPGQNYGYTF. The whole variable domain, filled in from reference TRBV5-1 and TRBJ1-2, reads KAGVTQTPRYLIKTRGQQVTLSCSPISGHRSVSWYQQTPGQGLQFLFEYFSETQRNKGNFPGRFSGRQFSNSRSEMNVSTLELGDSALYLCASSLPGQNYGYTFGSGTRLTVV.

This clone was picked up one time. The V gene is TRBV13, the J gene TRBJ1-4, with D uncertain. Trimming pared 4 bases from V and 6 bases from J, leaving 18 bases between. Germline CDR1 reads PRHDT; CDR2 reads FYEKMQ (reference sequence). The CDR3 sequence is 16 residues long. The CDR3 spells CASSSSIKGLDEKLFF. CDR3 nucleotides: TGTGCCAGCAGCTCCTCGATAAAGGGATTGGATGAAAAACTGTTTTTT.

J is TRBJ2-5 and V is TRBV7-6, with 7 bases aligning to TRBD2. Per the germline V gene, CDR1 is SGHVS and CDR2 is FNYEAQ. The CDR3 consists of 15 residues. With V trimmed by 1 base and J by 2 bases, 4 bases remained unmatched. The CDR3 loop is CASSLVGGRQETQYF. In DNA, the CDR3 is TGTGCCAGCAGCTTAGTGGGAGGGAGACAAGAGACCCAGTACTTC. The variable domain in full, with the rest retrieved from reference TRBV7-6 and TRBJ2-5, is GAGVSQSPRYKVTKRGQDVALRCDPISGHVSLYWYRQALGQGPEFLTYFNYEAQQDKSGLPNDRFSAERPEGSISTLTIQRTEQRDSAMYRCASSLVGGRQETQYFGPGTRLLVL.

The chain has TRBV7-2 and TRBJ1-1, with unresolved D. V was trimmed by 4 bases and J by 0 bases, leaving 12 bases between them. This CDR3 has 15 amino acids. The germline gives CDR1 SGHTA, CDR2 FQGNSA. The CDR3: CASSSQSGMNTEAFF. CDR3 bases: TGTGCCAGCAGCTCCCAGTCAGGAATGAACACTGAAGCTTTCTTT.

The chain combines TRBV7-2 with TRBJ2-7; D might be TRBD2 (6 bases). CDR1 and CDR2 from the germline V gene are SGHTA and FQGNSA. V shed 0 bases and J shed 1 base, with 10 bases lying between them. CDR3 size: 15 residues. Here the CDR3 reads CASSLAHGGSYEQYF. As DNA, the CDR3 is TGTGCCAGCAGCTTAGCGCACGGGGGTTCCTACGAGCAGTACTTC. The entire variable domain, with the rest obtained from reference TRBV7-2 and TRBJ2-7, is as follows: GAGVSQSPSNKVTEKGKDVELRCDPISGHTALYWYRQSLGQGLEFLIYFQGNSAPDKSGLPSDRFSAERTGGSVSTLTIQRTQQEDSAVYLCASSLAHGGSYEQYFGPGTRLTVT.

The CDR3 loop reads CASSSPGQGGEKLFF. The CDR3 DNA sequence: TGTGCCAGCAGTTCGCCGGGACAGGGAGGCGAAAAACTGTTTTTT. The chain combines TRBV27 with TRBJ1-4; TRBD1 matches at 9 bases. Germline V gives CDR1 MNHEY, CDR2 SMNVEV (reference sequence). The CDR3 is 15 residues long. Germline trimming cut 4 bases from V and 8 bases from J; bases unmatched to any gene: 8.

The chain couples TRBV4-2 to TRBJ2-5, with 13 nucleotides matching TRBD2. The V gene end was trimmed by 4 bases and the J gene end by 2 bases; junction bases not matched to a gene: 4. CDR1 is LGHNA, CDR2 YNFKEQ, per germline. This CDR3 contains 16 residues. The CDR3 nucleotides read TGTGCCAGCAGCCCGAAACTAGCGGGGGGGCAAGAGACCCAGTACTTC. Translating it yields CASSPKLAGGQETQYF.

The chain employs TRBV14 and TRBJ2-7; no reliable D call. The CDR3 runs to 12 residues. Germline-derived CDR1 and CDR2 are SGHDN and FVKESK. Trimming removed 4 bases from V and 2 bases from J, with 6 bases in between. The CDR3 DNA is TGTGCCAGCAGCCGTTCCACCTACGAGCAGTACTTC. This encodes CASSRSTYEQYF.

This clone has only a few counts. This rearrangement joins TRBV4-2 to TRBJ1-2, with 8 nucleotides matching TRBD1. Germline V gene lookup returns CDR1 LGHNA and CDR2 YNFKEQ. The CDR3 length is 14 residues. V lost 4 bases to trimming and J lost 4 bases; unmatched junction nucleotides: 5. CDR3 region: CASSPQDRGYGYTF. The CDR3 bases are TGTGCCAGCAGCCCTCAAGACAGGGGCTATGGCTACACCTTC.

In DNA form, the CDR3 reads TGTGCCAGCAGCTTTACAGCGGCGACAGGGCTCGACGAGCAGTACTTC. This encodes CASSFTAATGLDEQYF. The V call is TRBV7-2, the J call TRBJ2-7, with 7 bases that match TRBD1. There are 16 residues in the CDR3. V dropped 3 bases and J dropped 5; count of bases not matched to a gene: 13. Germline CDR1 SGHTA, CDR2 FQGNSA.

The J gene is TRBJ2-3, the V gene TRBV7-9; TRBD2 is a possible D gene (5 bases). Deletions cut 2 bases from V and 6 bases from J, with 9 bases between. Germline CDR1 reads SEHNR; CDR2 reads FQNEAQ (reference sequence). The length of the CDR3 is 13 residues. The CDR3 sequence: CASSLPPGDTQYF. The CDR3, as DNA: TGTGCCAGCAGCTTACCCCCGGGGGATACGCAGTATTTT.

This CDR3 is CASSLRLSSYEQYF. CDR3 bases: TGTGCCAGCAGCTTACGCCTCAGCTCCTACGAGCAGTACTTC. The V gene is TRBV7-8, the J gene TRBJ2-7; D gene unclear. V lost 2 bases to trimming and J lost 0 bases, with 8 bases between them. The CDR3 length is 14 residues. CDR1 SGHVS and CDR2 FQNEAQ come from the germline V gene.

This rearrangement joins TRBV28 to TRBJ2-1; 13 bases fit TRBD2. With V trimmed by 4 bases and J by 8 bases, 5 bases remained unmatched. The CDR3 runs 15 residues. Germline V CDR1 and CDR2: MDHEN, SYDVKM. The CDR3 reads CASSWTSGGLHEQFF. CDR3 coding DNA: TGTGCCAGCAGTTGGACTAGCGGGGGCCTCCATGAGCAGTTCTTC.

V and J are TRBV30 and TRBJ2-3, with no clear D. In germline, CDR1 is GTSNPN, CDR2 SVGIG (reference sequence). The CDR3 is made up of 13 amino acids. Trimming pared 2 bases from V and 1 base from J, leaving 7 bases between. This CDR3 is CAWSTGGTDTQYF. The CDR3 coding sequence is TGTGCCTGGAGTACCGGAGGCACAGATACGCAGTATTTT.

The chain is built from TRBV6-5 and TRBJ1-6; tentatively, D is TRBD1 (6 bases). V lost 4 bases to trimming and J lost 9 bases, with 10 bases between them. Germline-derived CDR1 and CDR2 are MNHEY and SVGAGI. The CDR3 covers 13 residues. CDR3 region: CASSLTGSSPLHF. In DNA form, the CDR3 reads TGTGCCAGCAGTTTGACAGGTTCTTCACCCCTCCACTTT.

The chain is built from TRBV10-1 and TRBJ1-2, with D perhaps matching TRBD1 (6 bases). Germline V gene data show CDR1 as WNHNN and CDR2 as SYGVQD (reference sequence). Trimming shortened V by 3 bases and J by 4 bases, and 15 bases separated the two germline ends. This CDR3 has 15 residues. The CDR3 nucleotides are TGCGCCAGCAGTGACTACAGGGATGAAGCCTATGGCTACACCTTC. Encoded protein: CASSDYRDEAYGYTF.

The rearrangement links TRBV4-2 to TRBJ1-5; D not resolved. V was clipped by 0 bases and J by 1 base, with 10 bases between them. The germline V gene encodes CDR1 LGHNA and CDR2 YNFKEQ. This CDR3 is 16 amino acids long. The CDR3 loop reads CASSQDNPGSNQPQHF. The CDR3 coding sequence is TGTGCCAGCAGCCAAGATAACCCGGGGAGCAATCAGCCCCAGCATTTT.

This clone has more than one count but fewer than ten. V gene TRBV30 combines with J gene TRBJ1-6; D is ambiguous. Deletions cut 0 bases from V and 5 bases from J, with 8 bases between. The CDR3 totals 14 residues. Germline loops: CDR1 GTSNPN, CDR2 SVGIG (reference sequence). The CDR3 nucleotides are TGTGCCTGGAGTGTAGGGCAGCATAATTCACCCCTCCACTTT. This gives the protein CAWSVGQHNSPLHF. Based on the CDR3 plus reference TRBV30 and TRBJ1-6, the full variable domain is SQTIHQWPATLVQPVGSPLSLECTVEGTSNPNLYWYRQAAGRGLQLLFYSVGIGQISSEVPQNLSASRPQDRQFILSSKKLLLSDSGFYLCAWSVGQHNSPLHFGNGTRLTVT.